This T cell receptor beta chain was retrieved from a study of cytomegalovirus exposure and HLA in healthy donors. Study-level information: A previous analysis identified fewer than 130 million unique TCR beta sequences derived from some 170 million T cells. Study-wide findings and caveats: Cytomegalovirus status was reportedly diagnosed by the classifier with high specificity and sensitivity.

Each of the donors was a healthy bone marrow donor. The length of the CDR3 is 12 residues. Per the germline V gene, CDR1 is WSHSY and CDR2 is SAAADI. J gave up 4 bases and V 10 bases, and 7 bases lay outside the gene matches. The PCR had 60 Vbeta and 13 Jbeta primers. The protocol was immunoSEQ multiplex PCR, while the TCRdb copy is restricted to in-frame clones and leaves out a portion. The sample contains around 130,000 clones, 75% to 90% of which appear only once. Concerning this clone: The antigen remains unidentified.

This sequence originates from a woman in her 30s in good health and CMV-seropositive. Input material: PBMCs. V gene TRBV10-2 combines with J gene TRBJ2-7; 7 nucleotides agree with TRBD2. The CDR3 region is CATGLVRYEQYF. The CDR3 bases are TGCGCCACCGGACTAGTTAGGTACGAGCAGTACTTC.